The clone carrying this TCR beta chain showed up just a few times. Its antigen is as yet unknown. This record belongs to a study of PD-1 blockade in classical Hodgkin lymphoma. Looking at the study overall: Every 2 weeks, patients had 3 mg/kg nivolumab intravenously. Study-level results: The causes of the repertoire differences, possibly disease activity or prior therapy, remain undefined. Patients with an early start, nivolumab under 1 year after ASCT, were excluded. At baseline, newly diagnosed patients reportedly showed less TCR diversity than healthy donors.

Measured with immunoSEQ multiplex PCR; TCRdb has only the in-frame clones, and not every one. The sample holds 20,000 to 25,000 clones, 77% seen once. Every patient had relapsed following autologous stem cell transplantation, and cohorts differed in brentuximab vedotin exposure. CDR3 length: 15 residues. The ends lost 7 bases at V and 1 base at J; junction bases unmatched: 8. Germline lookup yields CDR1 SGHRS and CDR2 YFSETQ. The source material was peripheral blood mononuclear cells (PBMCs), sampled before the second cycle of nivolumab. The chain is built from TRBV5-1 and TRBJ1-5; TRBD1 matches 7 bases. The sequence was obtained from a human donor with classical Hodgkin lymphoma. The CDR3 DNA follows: TGCGCCAGCCGTCGAGAGACAGGGAGCAATCAGCCCCAGCATTTT. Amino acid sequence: CASRRETGSNQPQHF.